A single sample is the source of the 31 T cell receptor beta chains below, sequenced in a study of CD8 T cells in Susac syndrome. RNA amounts of 0.5 to 1 ug underwent reverse transcription with random hexamers. MiXCR, run by TCRdb on the immunoSEQ multiplex PCR reads, gives a single entry per CDR3 protein. Of 400,000 or so distinct CDR3 sequences detected, approximately 85% appear once; the ten largest clones hold under 0.15%. Sequences were obtained from CD8+ T cells from PBMCs. The receptors were sampled from a human donor with multiple sclerosis.

The chain carries TRBV9 and TRBJ2-7; no reliable D call. Germline CDR1 and CDR2: SGDLS and YYNGEE. V lost 6 bases to trimming and J lost 4 bases, with 14 bases between them. CDR3 length equals 13 residues. The CDR3 region has the DNA TGTGCCAGCAATCCCGGGCGTGGATACGAGCAGTACTTC. Translating gives CASNPGRGYEQYF.

The chain has TRBV28 and TRBJ1-1; D unclear. Trimming removed 3 bases from V and 6 bases from J, with 8 bases in between. Looked up from germline, CDR1 is MDHEN and CDR2 is SYDVKM. The CDR3 has 12 residues. CDR3 sequence: CASSFKDPEAFF. CDR3 coding DNA: TGTGCCAGCAGTTTTAAAGATCCTGAAGCTTTCTTT.

This chain joins TRBV25-1 and TRBJ2-1; tentative D call: TRBD2 (6 bases). V was trimmed by 0 bases and J by 5 bases, leaving 17 bases between them. The CDR3 totals 17 residues. Germline loops: CDR1 MGHDK, CDR2 SYGVNS. CDR3 region: CASSEYFSGGDDNEQFF. The CDR3 DNA reads TGTGCCAGCAGTGAATATTTTTCAGGCGGGGACGACAATGAGCAGTTCTTC.

V and J are TRBV6-1 and TRBJ2-1, with D unclear. The CDR3 is made up of 11 amino acids. Germline V gives CDR1 MNHNS, CDR2 SASEGT. V was shortened by 8 bases and J by 9 bases, with 11 bases between the two germline ends. CDR3 protein: CASGYNREQFF. The CDR3 DNA is TGTGCCAGCGGTTACAATCGTGAGCAGTTCTTC.

V is TRBV28 and J is TRBJ2-4; a possible D gene is TRBD2 (6 bases). The CDR3 covers 13 residues. Germline loops: CDR1 MDHEN, CDR2 SYDVKM. V gave up 10 bases and J gave up 6 bases, with 16 bases separating them. For the CDR3, the DNA is TGTGCCACCGACTGGGGGACTGGAAACATTCAGTACTTC. Encoded protein: CATDWGTGNIQYF.

The chain has TRBV12-3 or TRBV12-4 and TRBJ2-7; 7 bases match TRBD1. The CDR3 has 16 amino acids. The V gene end was trimmed by 3 bases and the J gene end by 0 bases; junction bases not matched to a gene: 8. CDR3 bases: TGTGCCAGCAGTTTCGGGACAGAAACCAGCTCCTACGAGCAGTACTTC. Its translation: CASSFGTETSSYEQYF.

This chain uses TRBV11-2 with TRBJ1-2, with 11 bases matching TRBD1. The germline V gene encodes CDR1 SGHAT and CDR2 FQNNGV. With 0 bases clipped from V and 7 bases from J, the junction kept 4 bases outside the gene matches. The CDR3 totals 15 residues. The CDR3 spells CASSLDSGTGGGYTF. CDR3 DNA sequence: TGTGCCAGCAGCTTAGATTCCGGGACAGGGGGTGGCTACACCTTC.

The rearrangement uses TRBV19 and TRBJ2-7, with a weak D call TRBD1 (6 bases). Germline assignment: CDR1 LNHDA and CDR2 SQIVND (reference sequence). The V end was cut by 5 bases, the J end by 0 bases, with 11 bases between. The CDR3 contains 14 residues. CDR3 nucleotides: TGTGCCAGTAGTGCCGGGACACCCTCCTACGAGCAGTACTTC. Translated: CASSAGTPSYEQYF.

The chain recombines TRBV28 with TRBJ1-1, with TRBD1 matching over 7 bases. J gave up 1 base and V 1 base, and 3 bases lay outside the gene matches. Germline V CDR1 and CDR2: MDHEN, SYDVKM. The CDR3 is 15 residues long. CDR3 protein: CASSLSHRGNTEAFF. The CDR3 bases are TGTGCCAGCAGTTTATCGCACAGGGGGAACACTGAAGCTTTCTTT.

The CDR3 DNA reads as TGTGCCAGCAGTGCCCTCAAATACAATGAGCAGTTCTTC. Translation: CASSALKYNEQFF. The chain carries TRBV12-3 or TRBV12-4 and TRBJ2-1; D gene ambiguous. Trimming took 5 bases from V and 4 from J, leaving 9 bases between them. CDR3 length: 13 residues.

V is TRBV27 and J is TRBJ2-7; D ambiguous. Per germline, CDR1 MNHEY and CDR2 SMNVEV (reference sequence). V lost 0 bases and J lost 3, with 6 bases in between. This CDR3 spans 13 amino acids. CDR3 amino acids: CASSLSSIYEQYF. The CDR3 DNA follows: TGTGCCAGCAGTTTATCAAGTATCTACGAGCAGTACTTC.

The rearrangement uses TRBV3-1 and TRBJ2-5; no clear D. Germline V gene sequence: CDR1 LGHDT, CDR2 YNNKEL (reference sequence). The V and J ends lost 0 bases and 4 bases respectively, with 15 bases between them. The CDR3 length is 16 residues. CDR3 sequence: CASSQDWPWLSETQYF. CDR3 coding DNA: TGTGCCAGCAGCCAAGATTGGCCGTGGTTATCAGAGACCCAGTACTTC.

This chain connects TRBV4-1 to TRBJ1-5; unclear D gene. The CDR3 has 16 residues. Germline V gene lookup returns CDR1 MGHRA and CDR2 YSYEKL. The ends were cut back, 0 bases at V and 0 bases at J, with 9 bases in the middle. The CDR3 region has the DNA TGCGCCAGCAGCCAAGAAGGTACAGTTAGCAATCAGCCCCAGCATTTT. The encoded protein is CASSQEGTVSNQPQHF.

The chain has TRBV5-1 and TRBJ2-7, with 8 bases lining up with TRBD1. Germline trimming cut 2 bases from V and 4 bases from J; bases unmatched to any gene: 8. The CDR3 sequence is 15 residues long. Per germline, CDR1 SGHRS and CDR2 YFSETQ. In nucleotides, the CDR3 is TGCGCCAGCAGCTTCCAACAGGGGGTAAGATACGAGCAGTACTTC. It is translated as CASSFQQGVRYEQYF.

This clonotype showed up just a few times. The V call is TRBV27, the J call TRBJ2-7; D gene unclear. V lost 2 bases and J lost 3, with 8 bases in between. There are 13 residues in the CDR3. Germline V CDR1 and CDR2: MNHEY, SMNVEV (reference sequence). CDR3 residues: CASSLTPRYEQYF. The CDR3, as DNA: TGTGCCAGCAGTTTAACCCCGCGCTACGAGCAGTACTTC.

V usage is TRBV27 and J usage is TRBJ1-1, with D possibly being TRBD1 (6 bases). The V gene lost 3 bases and the J gene lost 11 bases, with 13 bases spanning the gap. Germline lookup yields CDR1 MNHEY and CDR2 SMNVEV (reference sequence). The CDR3 covers 12 residues. CDR3 residues: CASSFGGTFAFF. DNA for the CDR3: TGTGCCAGCAGTTTTGGGGGGACATTCGCTTTCTTT.

J is TRBJ2-3 and V is TRBV30; unclear D gene. The V gene lost 8 bases and the J gene lost 2 bases, with 17 bases spanning the gap. The CDR3 contains 14 residues. Per the germline V gene, CDR1 is GTSNPN and CDR2 is SVGIG (reference sequence). DNA of the CDR3: TGTGCCCTCAAGTCGTGGGAACTCACAGATACGCAGTATTTT. This codes for CALKSWELTDTQYF.

This clonotype was observed a single time. The chain carries TRBV9 and TRBJ1-2; the D gene is possibly TRBD1 (5 bases). Germline V lookup: CDR1 SGDLS, CDR2 YYNGEE. The CDR3 is 16 amino acids. With 5 bases removed from V and 0 bases from J, the gap between germline ends came to 17 bases. The CDR3, as DNA: TGTGCCAGCAGTCCCGGGGTTGGGGGGACTAACTATGGCTACACCTTC. Translation gives CASSPGVGGTNYGYTF.

CDR3 sequence: CASSQVGGYTDTQYF. CDR3 bases: TGTGCCAGCAGCCAAGTGGGGGGCTACACAGATACGCAGTATTTT. The chain is built from TRBV3-1 and TRBJ2-3; D may match TRBD1 or TRBD2 (6 bases each). With 1 base removed from V and 2 bases from J, the gap between germline ends came to 10 bases. There are 15 residues in the CDR3. Germline CDR1 LGHDT, CDR2 YNNKEL (reference sequence).

This clonotype showed up just a few times. The V call is TRBV6-2 or TRBV6-3, the J call TRBJ2-7; D perhaps matches TRBD2 (6 bases). The germline CDR1 and CDR2 sequences are MNHEY and SVGEGT. Trimming took off 7 bases at V and 0 bases at J, with 16 bases between the two ends. CDR3 length: 15 residues. CDR3 loop: CASTSRDGSSYEQYF. CDR3 bases: TGTGCCAGCACTTCCCGGGACGGGAGCTCCTACGAGCAGTACTTC.

This chain uses TRBV11-1 with TRBJ2-7; possible D gene TRBD1, 5 bases. CDR1 SGHAT and CDR2 FQDESV come from the germline V gene (reference sequence). The CDR3 spans 14 residues. Trimming stripped 4 bases from V and 4 bases from J, with 14 bases between. This CDR3 reads CASSYLGLSYEQYF. CDR3 sequence (DNA): TGTGCCAGCAGCTACTTGGGGCTTAGTTACGAGCAGTACTTC.

This rearrangement joins TRBV27 to TRBJ2-7; D is uncertain. V was clipped by 1 base and J by 5 bases, with 12 bases between them. CDR1 is MNHEY, CDR2 SMNVEV, per germline (reference sequence). The CDR3 sequence is 14 residues long. The CDR3 DNA follows: TGTGCCAGCAGTTTATGGGTCGGTAGTGACGAGCAGTACTTC. It is translated as CASSLWVGSDEQYF.

This clonotype was found once. V gene TRBV6-1 combines with J gene TRBJ2-7, with 9 bases fitting TRBD1. The CDR3 has 16 residues. Germline V gene sequence: CDR1 MNHNS, CDR2 SASEGT. Trimming took 2 bases from V and 0 from J; bases not matched to a gene: 5. CDR3 coding DNA: TGTGCCAGCAGTGAATACGGACAGGGGTACTCCTACGAGCAGTACTTC. Protein: CASSEYGQGYSYEQYF.

This clonotype has a count of ten or more. The chain is built from TRBV27 and TRBJ1-1; D unclear. CDR1 is MNHEY, CDR2 SMNVEV, per germline (reference sequence). This CDR3 is 13 amino acids long. V lost 2 bases, J lost 1 base, and 5 bases lay in between. As DNA, the CDR3 is TGTGCCAGCAGTTTACGGGGGAACACTGAAGCTTTCTTT. Its protein product is CASSLRGNTEAFF.

The V call is TRBV30, the J call TRBJ1-1, with D possibly being TRBD1 (5 bases). This CDR3 spans 12 amino acids. The germline V gene has CDR1 GTSNPN and CDR2 SVGIG (reference sequence). V dropped 5 bases and J dropped 1 base, with 8 bases sitting between them. CDR3 DNA: TGTGCCTGGGGACATACGAACACTGAAGCTTTCTTT. Its translation is CAWGHTNTEAFF. The full variable domain, its missing parts supplied by reference TRBV30 and TRBJ1-1, is SQTIHQWPATLVQPVGSPLSLECTVEGTSNPNLYWYRQAAGRGLQLLFYSVGIGQISSEVPQNLSASRPQDRQFILSSKKLLLSDSGFYLCAWGHTNTEAFFGQGTRLTVV.

The gene calls are TRBV30 and TRBJ2-7; D is ambiguous. The CDR3 covers 11 residues. Looked up from germline, CDR1 is GTSNPN and CDR2 is SVGIG (reference sequence). Trimming left V 5 bases short and J 5 bases short, with 10 bases between. For the CDR3, the DNA is TGTGCCTGGGGGCATATTAACGAGCAGTACTTC. This encodes CAWGHINEQYF.

The count of this clonotype is one. The chain recombines TRBV4-1 with TRBJ2-3, with D hard to call. CDR3 size: 13 residues. Germline V CDR1 and CDR2: MGHRA, YSYEKL. Trimming removed 4 bases from V and 5 bases from J, with 10 bases in between. The CDR3 loop is CASSPTGRDTQYF. The CDR3 DNA reads TGCGCCAGCAGCCCGACTGGAAGAGATACGCAGTATTTT.

Only one count was recorded for this clonotype. CDR3 DNA: TGTGCCAGCAGCACGGGACTAGCGGGGAACACCGGGGAGCTGTTTTTT. This translates into CASSTGLAGNTGELFF. The chain employs TRBV7-6 and TRBJ2-2; TRBD2 matches at 12 bases. The V gene's germline CDR1 is SGHVS and CDR2 FNYEAQ. V was pared by 5 bases and J by 1 base, with 2 bases of the junction left unmatched. There are 16 residues in the CDR3.

The chain couples TRBV12-3 or TRBV12-4 to TRBJ2-7; no clear D gene. There are 13 residues in the CDR3. V lost 6 bases to trimming and J lost 3 bases, with 12 bases between them. DNA for the CDR3: TGTGCCAGCAGCCCATCGGAGAACTACGAGCAGTACTTC. This gives the protein CASSPSENYEQYF.

The genes are TRBV7-2 and TRBJ2-1; D gene uncertain. Germline V gene data show CDR1 as SGHTA and CDR2 as FQGNSA. V was pared by 5 bases and J by 7 bases, with 24 bases between. The CDR3 is 17 residues long. In nucleotides, the CDR3 is TGTGCCAGCAGCCTCATGAGCTGGGGTAGTGGGCTAAATGAGCAGTTCTTC. This encodes CASSLMSWGSGLNEQFF. The whole variable domain, filled in from reference TRBV7-2 and TRBJ2-1, reads GAGVSQSPSNKVTEKGKDVELRCDPISGHTALYWYRQSLGQGLEFLIYFQGNSAPDKSGLPSDRFSAERTGGSVSTLTIQRTQQEDSAVYLCASSLMSWGSGLNEQFFGPGTRLTVL.

The chain recombines TRBV4-1 with TRBJ2-1, with 11 nucleotides matching TRBD2. The CDR3 extends over 16 amino acids. Germline values: CDR1 MGHRA, CDR2 YSYEKL. Trimming at V came to 2 bases and at J to 5 bases, leaving 5 bases not matched to a gene. CDR3 sequence: CASSQLAGGMNNEQFF. The CDR3 DNA reads as TGCGCCAGCAGCCAACTAGCGGGGGGAATGAACAATGAGCAGTTCTTC.